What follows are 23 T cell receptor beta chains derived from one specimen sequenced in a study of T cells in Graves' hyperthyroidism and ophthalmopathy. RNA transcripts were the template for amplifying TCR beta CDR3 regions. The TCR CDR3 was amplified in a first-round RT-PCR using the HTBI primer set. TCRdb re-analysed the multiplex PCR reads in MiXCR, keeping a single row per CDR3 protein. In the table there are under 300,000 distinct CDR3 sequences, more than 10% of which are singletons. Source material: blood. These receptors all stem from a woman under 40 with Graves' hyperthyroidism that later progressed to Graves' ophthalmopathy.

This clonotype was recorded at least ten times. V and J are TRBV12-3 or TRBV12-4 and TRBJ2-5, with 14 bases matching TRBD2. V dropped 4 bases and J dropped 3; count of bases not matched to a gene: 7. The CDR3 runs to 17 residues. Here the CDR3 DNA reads TGTGCCAGCAGTTCCCGGGGGACTAGCGGGGGAAAAGAGACCCAGTACTTC. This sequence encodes CASSSRGTSGGKETQYF.

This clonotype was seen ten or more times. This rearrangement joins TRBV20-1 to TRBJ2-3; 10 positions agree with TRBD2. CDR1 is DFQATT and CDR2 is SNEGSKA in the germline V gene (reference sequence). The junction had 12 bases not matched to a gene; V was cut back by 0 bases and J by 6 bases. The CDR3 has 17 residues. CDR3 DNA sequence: TGCAGTGCTAGAGATTCAGGACTAGCGGAAGAGGTGGATACGCAGTATTTT. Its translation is CSARDSGLAEEVDTQYF.

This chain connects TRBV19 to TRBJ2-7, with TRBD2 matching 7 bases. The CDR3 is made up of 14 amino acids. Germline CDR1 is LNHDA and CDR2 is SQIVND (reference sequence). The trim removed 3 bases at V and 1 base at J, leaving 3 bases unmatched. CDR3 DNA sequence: TGTGCCAGTAGTATGTCTAGCGGTTCCTACGAGCAGTACTTC. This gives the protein CASSMSSGSYEQYF.

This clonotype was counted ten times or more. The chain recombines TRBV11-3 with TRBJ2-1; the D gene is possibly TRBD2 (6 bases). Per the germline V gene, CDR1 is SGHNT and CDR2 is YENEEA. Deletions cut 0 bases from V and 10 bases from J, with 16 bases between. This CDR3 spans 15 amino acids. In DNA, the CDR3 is TGTGCCAGCAGCTTAGAATTCGGGAGTGTCTGGGAGCAGTTCTTC. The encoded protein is CASSLEFGSVWEQFF.

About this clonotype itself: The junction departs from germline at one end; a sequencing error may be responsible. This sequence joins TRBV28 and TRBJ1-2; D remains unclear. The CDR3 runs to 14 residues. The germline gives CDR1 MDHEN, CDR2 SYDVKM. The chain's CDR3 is CASSLVISTNGYAF. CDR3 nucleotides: TGTGCCAGCAGCCTCGTCATATCCACTAACGGCTACGCCTTC.

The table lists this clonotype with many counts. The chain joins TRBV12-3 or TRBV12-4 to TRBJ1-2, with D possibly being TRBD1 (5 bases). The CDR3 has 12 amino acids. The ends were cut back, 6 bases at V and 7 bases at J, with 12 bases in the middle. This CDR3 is CASSPGSVGYTF. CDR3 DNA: TGTGCCAGCAGCCCAGGGTCGGTTGGCTACACCTTC.

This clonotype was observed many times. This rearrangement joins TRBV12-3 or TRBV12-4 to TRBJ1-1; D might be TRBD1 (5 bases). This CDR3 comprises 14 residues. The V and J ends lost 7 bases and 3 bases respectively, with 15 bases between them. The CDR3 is CASTRGEVDTEAFF. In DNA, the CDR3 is TGTGCCAGCACTCGGGGGGAGGTCGACACTGAAGCTTTCTTT.

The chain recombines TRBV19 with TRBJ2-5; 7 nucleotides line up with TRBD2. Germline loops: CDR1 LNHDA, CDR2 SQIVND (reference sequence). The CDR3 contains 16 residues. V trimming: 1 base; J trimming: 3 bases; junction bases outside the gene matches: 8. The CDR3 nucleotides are TGTGCCAGTAGTATAGGACAGCGGGACTTAGAAGAGACCCAGTACTTC. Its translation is CASSIGQRDLEETQYF.

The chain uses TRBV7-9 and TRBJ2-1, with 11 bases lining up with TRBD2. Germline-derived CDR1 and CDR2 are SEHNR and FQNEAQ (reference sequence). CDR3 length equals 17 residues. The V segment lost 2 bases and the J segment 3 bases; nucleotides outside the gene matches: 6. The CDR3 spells CASSLPLAGGVYNEQFF. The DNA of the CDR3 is TGTGCCAGCAGCTTACCCCTAGCGGGGGGCGTCTACAATGAGCAGTTCTTC. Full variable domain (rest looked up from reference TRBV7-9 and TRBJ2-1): DTGVSQNPRHKITKRGQNVTFRCDPISEHNRLYWYRQTLGQGPEFLTYFQNEAQLEKSRLLSDRFSAERPKGSFSTLEIQRTEQGDSAMYLCASSLPLAGGVYNEQFFGPGTRLTVL.

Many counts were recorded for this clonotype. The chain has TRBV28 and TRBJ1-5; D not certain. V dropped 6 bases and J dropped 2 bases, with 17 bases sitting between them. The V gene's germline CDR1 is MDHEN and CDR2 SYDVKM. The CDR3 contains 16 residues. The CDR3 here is CASSPVSGPGNQPQHF. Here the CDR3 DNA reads TGTGCCAGCAGCCCAGTCTCCGGGCCCGGCAATCAGCCCCAGCATTTT.

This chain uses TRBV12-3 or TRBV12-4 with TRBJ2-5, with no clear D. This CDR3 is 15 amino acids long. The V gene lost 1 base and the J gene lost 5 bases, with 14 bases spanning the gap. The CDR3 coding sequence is TGTGCCAGCAGTTTAGGTTACACGGACGGGGAGACCCAGTACTTC. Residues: CASSLGYTDGETQYF.

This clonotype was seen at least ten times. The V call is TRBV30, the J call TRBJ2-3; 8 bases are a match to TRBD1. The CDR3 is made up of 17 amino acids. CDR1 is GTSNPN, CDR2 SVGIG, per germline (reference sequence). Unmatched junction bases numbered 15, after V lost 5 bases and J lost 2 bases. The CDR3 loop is CAWHADQDRGLTDTQYF. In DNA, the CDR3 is TGTGCCTGGCACGCCGATCAAGACAGGGGCCTCACAGATACGCAGTATTTT.

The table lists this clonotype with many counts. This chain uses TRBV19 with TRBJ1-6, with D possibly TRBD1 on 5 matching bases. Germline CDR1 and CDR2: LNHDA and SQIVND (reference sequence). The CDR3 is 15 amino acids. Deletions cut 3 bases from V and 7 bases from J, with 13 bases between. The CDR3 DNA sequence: TGTGCCAGTAGTATCCGGGACGGAGGAAATTCACCCCTCCACTTT. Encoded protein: CASSIRDGGNSPLHF.

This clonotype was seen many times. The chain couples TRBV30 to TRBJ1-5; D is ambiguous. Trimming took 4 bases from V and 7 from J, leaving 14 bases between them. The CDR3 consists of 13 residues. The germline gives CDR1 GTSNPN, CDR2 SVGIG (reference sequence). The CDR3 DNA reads TGTGCCTGGAATCCTGGTGTCGGCCAGCCCCAGCATTTT. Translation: CAWNPGVGQPQHF.

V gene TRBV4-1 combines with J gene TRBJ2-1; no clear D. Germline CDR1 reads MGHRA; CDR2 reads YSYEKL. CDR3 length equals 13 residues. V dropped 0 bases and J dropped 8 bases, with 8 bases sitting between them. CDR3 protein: CASSQDARHEQFF. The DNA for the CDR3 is TGCGCCAGCAGCCAAGATGCGCGTCATGAGCAGTTCTTC.

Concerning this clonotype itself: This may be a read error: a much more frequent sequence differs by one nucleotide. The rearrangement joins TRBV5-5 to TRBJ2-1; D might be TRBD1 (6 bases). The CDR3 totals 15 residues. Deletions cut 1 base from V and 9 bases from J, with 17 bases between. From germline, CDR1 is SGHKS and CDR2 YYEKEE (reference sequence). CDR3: CASSLRTANVLEQFF. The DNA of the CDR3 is TGTGCCAGCAGCTTGCGGACAGCCAACGTACTTGAGCAGTTCTTC. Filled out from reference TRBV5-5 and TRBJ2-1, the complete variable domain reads DAGVTQSPTHLIKTRGQQVTLRCSPISGHKSVSWYQQVLGQGPQFIFQYYEKEERGRGNFPDRFSARQFPNYSSELNVNALLLGDSALYLCASSLRTANVLEQFFGPGTRLTVL.

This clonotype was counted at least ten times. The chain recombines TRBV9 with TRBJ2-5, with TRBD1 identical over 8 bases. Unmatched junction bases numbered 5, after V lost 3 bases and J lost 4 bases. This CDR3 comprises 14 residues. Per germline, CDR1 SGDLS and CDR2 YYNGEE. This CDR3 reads CASSADRAPETQYF. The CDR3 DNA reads TGTGCCAGCAGCGCGGACAGGGCCCCAGAGACCCAGTACTTC.

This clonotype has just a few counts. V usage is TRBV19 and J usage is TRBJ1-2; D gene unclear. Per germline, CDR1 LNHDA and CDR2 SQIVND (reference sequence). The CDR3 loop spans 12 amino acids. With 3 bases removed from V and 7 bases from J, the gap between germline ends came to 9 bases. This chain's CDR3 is CASSMQTGGYTF. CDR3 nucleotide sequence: TGTGCCAGTAGTATGCAGACGGGTGGCTACACCTTC.

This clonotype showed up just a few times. CDR3 nucleotide sequence: TGTGCCAGTAGTATAGGAGGACACAAAGCAACCAACACTGAAGCTTTCTTT. Translated, it gives CASSIGGHKATNTEAFF. The chain has TRBV19 and TRBJ1-1; possibly TRBD1 for D (5 bases). Germline CDR1 and CDR2: LNHDA and SQIVND (reference sequence). There are 17 residues in the CDR3. V lost 1 base to trimming and J lost 2 bases, with 17 bases between them.

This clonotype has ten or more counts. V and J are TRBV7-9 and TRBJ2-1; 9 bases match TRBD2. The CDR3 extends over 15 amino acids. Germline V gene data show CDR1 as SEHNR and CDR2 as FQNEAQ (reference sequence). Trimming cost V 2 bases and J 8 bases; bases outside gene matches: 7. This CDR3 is CASSLKAGGIYEQFF. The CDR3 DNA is TGTGCCAGCAGCTTAAAAGCGGGAGGAATATATGAGCAGTTCTTC.

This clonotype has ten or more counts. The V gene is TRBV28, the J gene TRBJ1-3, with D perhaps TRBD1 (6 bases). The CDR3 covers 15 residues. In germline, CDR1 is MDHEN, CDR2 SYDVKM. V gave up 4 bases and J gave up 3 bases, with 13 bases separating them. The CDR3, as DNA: TGTGCCAGCAGTTCTCTGGGGGCCGGTGGAAACACCATATATTTT. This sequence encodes CASSSLGAGGNTIYF.

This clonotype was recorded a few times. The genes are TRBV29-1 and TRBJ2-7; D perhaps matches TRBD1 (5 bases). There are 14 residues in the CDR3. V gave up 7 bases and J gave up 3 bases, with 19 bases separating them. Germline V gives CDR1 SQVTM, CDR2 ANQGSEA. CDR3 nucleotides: TGCAGCGCCCGAGCCACAGGCAACGACTACGAGCAGTACTTC. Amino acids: CSARATGNDYEQYF.

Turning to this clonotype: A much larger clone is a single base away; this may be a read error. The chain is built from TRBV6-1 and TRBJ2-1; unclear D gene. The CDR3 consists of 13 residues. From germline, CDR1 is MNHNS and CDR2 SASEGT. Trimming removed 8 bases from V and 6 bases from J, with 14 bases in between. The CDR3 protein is CASYGCAINEQFF. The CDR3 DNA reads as TGTGCCAGCTACGGATGCGCGATCAATGAGCAGTTCTTC.